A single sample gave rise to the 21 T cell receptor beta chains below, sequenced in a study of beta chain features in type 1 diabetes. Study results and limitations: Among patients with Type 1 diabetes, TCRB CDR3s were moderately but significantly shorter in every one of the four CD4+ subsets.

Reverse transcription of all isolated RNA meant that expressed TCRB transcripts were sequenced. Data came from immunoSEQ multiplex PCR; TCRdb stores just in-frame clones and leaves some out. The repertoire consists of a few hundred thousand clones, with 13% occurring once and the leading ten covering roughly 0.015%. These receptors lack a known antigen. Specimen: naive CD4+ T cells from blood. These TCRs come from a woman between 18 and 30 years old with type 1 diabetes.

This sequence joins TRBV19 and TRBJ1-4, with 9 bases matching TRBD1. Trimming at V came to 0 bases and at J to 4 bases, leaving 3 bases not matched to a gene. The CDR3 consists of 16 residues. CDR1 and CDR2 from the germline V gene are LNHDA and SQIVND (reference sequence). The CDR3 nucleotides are TGTGCCAGTAGTATAGATCAGGACAGGGGTAATGAAAAACTGTTTTTT. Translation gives CASSIDQDRGNEKLFF.

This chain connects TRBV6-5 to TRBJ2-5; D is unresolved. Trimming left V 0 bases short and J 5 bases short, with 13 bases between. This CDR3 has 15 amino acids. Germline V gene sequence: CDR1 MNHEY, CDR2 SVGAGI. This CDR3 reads CASSYSRLALETQYF. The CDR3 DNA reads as TGTGCCAGCAGTTACTCGAGACTGGCTCTGGAGACCCAGTACTTC.

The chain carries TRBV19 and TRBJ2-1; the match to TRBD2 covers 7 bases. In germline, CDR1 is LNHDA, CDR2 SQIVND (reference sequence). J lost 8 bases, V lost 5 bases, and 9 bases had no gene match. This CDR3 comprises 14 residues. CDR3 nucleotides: TGTGCCAGTAGTCACCGGACTAGTTTCGATGAGCAGTTCTTC. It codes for CASSHRTSFDEQFF.

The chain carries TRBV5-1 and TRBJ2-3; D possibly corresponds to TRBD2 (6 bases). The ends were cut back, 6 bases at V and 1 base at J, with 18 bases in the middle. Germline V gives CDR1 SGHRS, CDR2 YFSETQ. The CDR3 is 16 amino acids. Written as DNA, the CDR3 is TGCGCCAGCAACTTCGGGAGTTTGGAGGGCACAGATACGCAGTATTTT. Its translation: CASNFGSLEGTDTQYF.

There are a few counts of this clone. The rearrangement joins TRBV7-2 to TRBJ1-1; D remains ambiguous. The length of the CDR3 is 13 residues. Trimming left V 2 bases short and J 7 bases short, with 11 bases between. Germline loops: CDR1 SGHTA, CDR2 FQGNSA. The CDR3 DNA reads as TGTGCCAGCAGCTTATTTCGGGAGATTGAAGCTTTCTTT. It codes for CASSLFREIEAFF.

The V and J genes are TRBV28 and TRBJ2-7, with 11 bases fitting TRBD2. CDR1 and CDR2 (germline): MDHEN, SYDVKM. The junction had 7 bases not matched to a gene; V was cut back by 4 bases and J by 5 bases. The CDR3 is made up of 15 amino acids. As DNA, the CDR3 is TGTGCCAGCAGTTCCATAGCGGGAGGGTCCCACGAGCAGTACTTC. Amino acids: CASSSIAGGSHEQYF.

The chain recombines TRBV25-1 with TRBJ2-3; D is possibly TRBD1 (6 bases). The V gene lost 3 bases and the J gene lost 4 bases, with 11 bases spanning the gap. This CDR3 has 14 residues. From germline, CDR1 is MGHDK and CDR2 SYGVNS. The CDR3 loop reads CASSELTGADTQYF. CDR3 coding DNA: TGTGCCAGCAGTGAGCTGACAGGAGCAGATACGCAGTATTTT.

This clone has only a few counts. The CDR3 nucleotides are TGTGCCAGCAGTGGACAGGACAATGAGCAGTTCTTC. Its protein product is CASSGQDNEQFF. The chain links TRBV25-1 to TRBJ2-1; perhaps TRBD1 as D (6 bases). CDR1 and CDR2 (germline): MGHDK, SYGVNS. There are 12 residues in the CDR3. V lost 4 bases, J lost 5 bases, and 6 bases lay in between.

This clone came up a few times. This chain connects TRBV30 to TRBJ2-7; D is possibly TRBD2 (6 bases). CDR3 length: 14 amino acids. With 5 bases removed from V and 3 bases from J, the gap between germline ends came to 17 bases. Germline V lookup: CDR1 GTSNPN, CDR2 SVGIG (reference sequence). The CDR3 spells CAWGLGTYLYEQYF. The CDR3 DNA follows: TGTGCCTGGGGCCTCGGGACTTATCTCTACGAGCAGTACTTC.

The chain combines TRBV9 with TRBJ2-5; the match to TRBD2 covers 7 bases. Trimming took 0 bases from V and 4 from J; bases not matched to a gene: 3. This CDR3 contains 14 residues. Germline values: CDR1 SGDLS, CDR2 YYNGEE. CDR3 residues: CASSVAGGTETQYF. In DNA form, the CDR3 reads TGTGCCAGCAGCGTAGCGGGAGGCACAGAGACCCAGTACTTC.

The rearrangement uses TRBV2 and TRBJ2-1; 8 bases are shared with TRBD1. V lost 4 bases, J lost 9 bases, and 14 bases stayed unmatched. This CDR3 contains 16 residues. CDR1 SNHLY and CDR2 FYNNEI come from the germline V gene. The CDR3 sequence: CASSGQGNGLGGEQFF. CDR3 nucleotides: TGTGCCAGCAGTGGACAGGGGAATGGCTTAGGGGGTGAGCAGTTCTTC.

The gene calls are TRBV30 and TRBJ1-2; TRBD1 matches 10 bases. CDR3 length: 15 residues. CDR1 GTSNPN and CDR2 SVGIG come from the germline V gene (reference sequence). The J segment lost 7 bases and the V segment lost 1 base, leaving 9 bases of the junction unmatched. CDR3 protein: CAWSGSDRGLGGYTF. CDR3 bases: TGTGCCTGGAGTGGATCCGACAGGGGGCTTGGTGGCTACACCTTC.

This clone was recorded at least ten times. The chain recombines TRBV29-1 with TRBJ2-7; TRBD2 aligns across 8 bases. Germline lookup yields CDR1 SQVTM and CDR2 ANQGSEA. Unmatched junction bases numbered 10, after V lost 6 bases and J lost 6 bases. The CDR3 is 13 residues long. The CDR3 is CSVGTSWPAEQYF. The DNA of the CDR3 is TGCAGCGTGGGGACTAGTTGGCCCGCCGAGCAGTACTTC.

The CDR3 DNA reads as TGTGCCAGCAGTCCCGACCGGCAGACGGGAGAGACCCAGTACTTC. Its translation: CASSPDRQTGETQYF. V and J are TRBV28 and TRBJ2-5; D is unclear. V lost 5 bases to trimming and J lost 4 bases, with 17 bases between them. This CDR3 comprises 15 residues. Germline V gives CDR1 MDHEN, CDR2 SYDVKM. Full variable domain (rest looked up from reference TRBV28 and TRBJ2-5): DVKVTQSSRYLVKRTGEKVFLECVQDMDHENMFWYRQDPGLGLRLIYFSYDVKMKEKGDIPEGYSVSREKKERFSLILESASTNQTSMYLCASSPDRQTGETQYFGPGTRLLVL.

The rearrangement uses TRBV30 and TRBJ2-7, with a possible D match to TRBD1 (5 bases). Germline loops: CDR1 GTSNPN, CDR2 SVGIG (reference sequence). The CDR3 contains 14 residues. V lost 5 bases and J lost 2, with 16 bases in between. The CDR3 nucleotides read TGTGCCTGGTCCCGGTTCAAAGGGGCCTACGAGCAGTACGTC. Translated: CAWSRFKGAYEQYV.

The DNA of the CDR3 is TGTGCCTGCTATCGATCCGCGAACACCGGGGAGCTGTTTTTT. As protein: CACYRSANTGELFF. The chain has TRBV30 and TRBJ2-2; D unresolved. Germline-derived CDR1 and CDR2 are GTSNPN and SVGIG (reference sequence). The length of the CDR3 is 14 residues. V lost 6 bases to trimming and J lost 0 bases, with 11 bases between them.

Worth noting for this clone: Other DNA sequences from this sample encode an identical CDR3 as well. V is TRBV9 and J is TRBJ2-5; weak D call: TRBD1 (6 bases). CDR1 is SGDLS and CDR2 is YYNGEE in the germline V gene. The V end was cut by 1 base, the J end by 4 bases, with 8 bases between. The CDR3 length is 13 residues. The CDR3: CASSVRGGETQYF. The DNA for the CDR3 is TGTGCCAGCAGCGTAAGAGGGGGAGAGACCCAGTACTTC.

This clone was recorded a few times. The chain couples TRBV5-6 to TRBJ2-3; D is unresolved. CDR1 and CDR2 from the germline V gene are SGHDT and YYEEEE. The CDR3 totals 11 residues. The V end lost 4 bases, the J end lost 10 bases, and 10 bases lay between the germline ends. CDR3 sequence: CASSTEQAQYF. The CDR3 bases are TGTGCCAGCAGCACCGAGCAGGCGCAGTATTTT.

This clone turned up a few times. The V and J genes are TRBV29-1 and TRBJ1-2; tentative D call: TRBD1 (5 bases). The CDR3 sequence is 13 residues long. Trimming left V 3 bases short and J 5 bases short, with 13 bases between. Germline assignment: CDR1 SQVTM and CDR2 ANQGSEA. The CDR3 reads CSVDGGAGYGYTF. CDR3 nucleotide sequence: TGCAGCGTTGATGGAGGGGCGGGATATGGCTACACCTTC. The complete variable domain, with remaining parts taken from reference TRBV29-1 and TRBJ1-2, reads SAVISQKPSRDICQRGTSLTIQCQVDSQVTMMFWYRQQPGQSLTLIATANQGSEATYESGFVIDKFPISRPNLTFSTLTVSNMSPEDSSIYLCSVDGGAGYGYTFGSGTRLTVV.

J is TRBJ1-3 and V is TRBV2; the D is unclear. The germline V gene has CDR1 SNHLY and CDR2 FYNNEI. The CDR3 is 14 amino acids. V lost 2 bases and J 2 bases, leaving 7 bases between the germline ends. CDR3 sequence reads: CASSEIVAGNTIYF. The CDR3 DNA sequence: TGTGCCAGCAGTGAAATAGTGGCTGGAAACACCATATATTTT.

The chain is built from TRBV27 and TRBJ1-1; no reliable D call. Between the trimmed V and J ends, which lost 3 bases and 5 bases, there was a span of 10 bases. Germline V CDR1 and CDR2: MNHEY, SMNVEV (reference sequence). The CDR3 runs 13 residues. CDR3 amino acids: CASSLRPGTEAFF. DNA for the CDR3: TGTGCCAGCAGTTTGAGGCCCGGGACTGAAGCTTTCTTT.